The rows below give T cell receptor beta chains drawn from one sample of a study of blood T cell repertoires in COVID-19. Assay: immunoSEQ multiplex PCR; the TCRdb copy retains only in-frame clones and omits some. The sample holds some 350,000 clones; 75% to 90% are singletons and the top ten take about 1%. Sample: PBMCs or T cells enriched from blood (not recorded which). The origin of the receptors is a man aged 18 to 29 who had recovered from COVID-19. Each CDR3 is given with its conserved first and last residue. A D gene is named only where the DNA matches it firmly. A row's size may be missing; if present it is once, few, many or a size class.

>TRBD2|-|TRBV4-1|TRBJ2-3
TGCGCCAGCAGCCAAGAAAGAGTAGGGGAGGGGTACACAGATACGCAGTATTTT
CASSQERVGEGYTDTQYF
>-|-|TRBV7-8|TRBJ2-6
TGTGCCAGCAGCATTACAGGGTTCTCTGGGGCCAACGTCCTGACTTTC
CASSITGFSGANVLTF
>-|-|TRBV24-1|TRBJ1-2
TGTGCCACCAGTGCCGGGGCGGGGGATGGCTACACCTTC
CATSAGAGDGYTF
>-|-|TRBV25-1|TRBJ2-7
TGTGCCAGCAGTGAATCTAGGGTAACGCCGGGGGAGCAGTACTTC
CASSESRVTPGEQYF
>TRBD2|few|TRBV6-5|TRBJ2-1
TGTGCCAGCAGTTACTCGCTAGCGGAGCTCAATGAGCAGTTCTTC
CASSYSLAELNEQFF
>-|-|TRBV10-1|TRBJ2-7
TGCGCCAGCAGGGACAGACCTTTCTACGAGCAGTACTTC
CASRDRPFYEQYF
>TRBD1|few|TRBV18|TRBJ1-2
TGTGCCAGCTCACTACCAGGGGGAACCAAGTCTAACTATGGCTACACCTTC
CASSLPGGTKSNYGYTF
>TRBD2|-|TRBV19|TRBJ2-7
TGTGCCAGTAGCGGGACTAGCGGGTTGTCACACGAGCAGTACTTC
CASSGTSGLSHEQYF
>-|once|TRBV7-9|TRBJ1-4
TGTGCCAGCAGCGTAGACAGTCCAACTAATGAAAAACTGTTTTTT
CASSVDSPTNEKLFF
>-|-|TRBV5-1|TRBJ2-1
TGCGCCAGCAGCTCCCCCGTGGGCCCTGAGCAGTTCTTC
CASSSPVGPEQFF
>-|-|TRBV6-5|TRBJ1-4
TGTGCCAGCAGAAGCAGGGGCGCTGAAAAACTGTTTTTT
CASRSRGAEKLFF
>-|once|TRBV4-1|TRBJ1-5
TGCGCCAGCAGCCTACTCGGCAGGAGGATTCAGCCCCAGCATTTT
CASSLLGRRIQPQHF
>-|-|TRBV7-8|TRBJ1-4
TGTGCCAGCAGCTTAGACGTCGGATCCCCGGGGGAAAAACTGTTTTTT
CASSLDVGSPGEKLFF
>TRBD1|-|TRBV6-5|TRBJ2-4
TGTGCCAGCAATGGACAGGGGTTAGCCAAAAACATTCAGTACTTC
CASNGQGLAKNIQYF
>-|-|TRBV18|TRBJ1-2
TGTGCCAGCTCAGAGAGACAGACCAACTATGGCTACACCTTC
CASSERQTNYGYTF
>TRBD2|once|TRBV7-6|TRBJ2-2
TGTGCCAGCAGCCCCTCGGGGGGGCCCGGGGAGCTGTTTTTT
CASSPSGGPGELFF
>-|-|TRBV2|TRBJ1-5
TGTGCCAGCAGTGACCGGGGAGGTCGGAATCAGCCCCAGCATTTT
CASSDRGGRNQPQHF
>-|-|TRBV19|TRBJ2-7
TGTGCCAGTAGTCTTACACTAGTCTCCTACGAGCAGTACTTC
CASSLTLVSYEQYF
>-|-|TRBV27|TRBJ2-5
TGTGCCAGCAGTTCCTGGGTAGCCCAGGAGACCCAGTACTTC
CASSSWVAQETQYF
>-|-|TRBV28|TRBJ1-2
TGTGCCAGCAGCGACAGATCCTATGGCTACACCTTC
CASSDRSYGYTF
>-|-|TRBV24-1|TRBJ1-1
TGTGCCACCAGTGATCCCCAGGGTAACACTGAAGCTTTCTTT
CATSDPQGNTEAFF
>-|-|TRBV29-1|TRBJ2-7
TGCAGCGTTGCAAGGCAGGGAGGCGGCTACGAGCAGTACTTC
CSVARQGGGYEQYF
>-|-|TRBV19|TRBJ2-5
TGTGCCAGTAGTATTGGTCAGGGCCAAGAGACCCAGTACTTC
CASSIGQGQETQYF
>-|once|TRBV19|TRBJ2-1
TGTGCCAGTAGGGCCCTGGAGGGAATCTACAATGAGCAGTTCTTC
CASRALEGIYNEQFF